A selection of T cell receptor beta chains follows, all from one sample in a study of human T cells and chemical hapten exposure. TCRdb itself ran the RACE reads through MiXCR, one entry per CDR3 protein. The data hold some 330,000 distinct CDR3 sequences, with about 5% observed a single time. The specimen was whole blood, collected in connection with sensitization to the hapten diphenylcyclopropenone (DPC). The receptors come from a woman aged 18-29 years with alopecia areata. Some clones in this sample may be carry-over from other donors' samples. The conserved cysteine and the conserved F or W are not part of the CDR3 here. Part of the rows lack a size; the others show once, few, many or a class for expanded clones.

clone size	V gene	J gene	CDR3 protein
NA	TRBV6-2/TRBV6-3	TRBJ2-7	ASSTLRGPSYEQY
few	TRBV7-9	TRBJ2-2	ASPTNIRGGGELF
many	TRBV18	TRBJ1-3	ASSLLAGITGNTIY
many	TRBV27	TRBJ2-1	ASSPRQTNEQF
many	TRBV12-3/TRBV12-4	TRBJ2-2	ASSPGQGATGELF
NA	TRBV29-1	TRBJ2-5	SVEAGAASLRSIGETQY
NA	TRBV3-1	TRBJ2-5	ASSQGAGDQETQY
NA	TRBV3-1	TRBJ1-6	ASSQEQGLDNSPLH
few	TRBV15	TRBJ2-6	ATSSPKYSGANVLT
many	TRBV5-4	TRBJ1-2	ASSLTGEGYT
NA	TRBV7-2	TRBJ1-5	ASSPSSLQPQH
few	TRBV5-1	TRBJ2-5	ASNRDGFQETQY
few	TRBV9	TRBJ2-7	ASSVGPSYEQY